This T cell receptor (beta chain) originates from a study of graft-versus-host responses after intestinal transplantation. In the study overall: Each transplant was multivisceral, liver-intestinal, or isolated intestinal. Findings of the study overall: Some patients had graft-donor T cell macrochimerism, and their allografts showed high graft-versus-host to host-versus-graft clonal ratios. Recipient marrow harbored GvH clones, some of which surfaced first in ileum or blood.

The table came from immunoSEQ multiplex PCR; TCRdb's copy has only in-frame clones and leaves some out. The data show about 45,000 clones, about 91% seen once. Concerning this clone: The target antigen is unknown.

Germline CDR1 and CDR2: SGHRS and YFSETQ. V shed 4 bases, J shed 3 bases, and the junction held 5 bases outside the gene matches. The CDR3 is 17 amino acids. The sequences come from PBMCs, collected 524 days after transplant. The genes are TRBV5-1 and TRBJ2-2; 14 bases map to TRBD2. The receptor's source is a human patient who received an intestinal transplant, so some T cells may come from the graft donor. CDR3 region: CASSLRLAGGDTGELFF. CDR3 DNA sequence: TGCGCCAGCAGCCTCCGACTAGCGGGAGGGGACACCGGGGAGCTGTTTTTT.